This T cell receptor beta chain emerged from a study of human T cells and chemical hapten exposure. Overall study: Patients additionally received therapeutic doses of diphenylcyclopropenone on the scalp once a week, and this continued throughout the approximately 24-week study.

TCRdb used MiXCR to reprocess the RACE reads, holding one entry per CDR3 protein. The sample gives 82,000 or so distinct CDR3 sequences, approximately 12% of which show up once; more than 4.5% is in the top ten. Sample time point: patch test 3, about 24 weeks after DPC sensitization. The sample's treatment: therapeutic diphenylcyclopropenone sensitization with weekly scalp DPC. The CDR3 is 14 amino acids. CDR1 is SGHRS and CDR2 is YFSETQ in the germline V gene. Trimming cost V 4 bases and J 2 bases, with 13 bases left between them. The chain joins TRBV5-1 to TRBJ2-7; D uncertain. The sequenced sample was whole blood, obtained in connection with sensitization to the hapten diphenylcyclopropenone (DPC). The TCR was taken from a woman aged 50 to 65 with alopecia areata. Some clones in this sample may be carry-over from other donors' samples. The CDR3 region is CASSTYSPTYEQYF. The CDR3 nucleotides are TGCGCCAGCAGCACGTATAGCCCCACCTACGAGCAGTACTTC.